This T cell receptor (beta chain) came from a study of blood T cells in healthy people across ages. Whole-study results and caveats: Donors of long life had a larger count of naive CD4+ cells and greater diversity than aged donors.

Details on this clonotype: The antigen remains unidentified.

For the second PCR, which ran for about 7 to 11 cycles, a sample-barcoded 5' primer and a J-beta primer mix were used. Carrying 12 random nucleotides, a template-switch adaptor labeled each individual cDNA molecule. One entry per CDR3 protein results from TCRdb running MiXCR on the 5' RACE reads. The data show around 620,000 distinct CDR3 sequences, roughly a quarter seen once. Germline CDR1 is DFQATT and CDR2 is SNEGSKA (reference sequence). The ends were cut back, 1 base at V and 3 bases at J, with 10 bases in the middle. There are 14 residues in the CDR3. The receptor comes from a woman aged 65 to 85 in good health. The sequenced sample consisted of blood. The chain couples TRBV20-1 to TRBJ1-5; TRBD1 is a possible D gene (5 bases). The CDR3 sequence: CSARGGPDNQPQHF. CDR3 coding DNA: TGCAGTGCTAGAGGGGGCCCCGACAATCAGCCCCAGCATTTT.